This TCR beta chain was captured in a study of cytomegalovirus exposure and HLA in healthy donors. The study, taken as a whole, reports: Confirmation was obtained in vitro that three CMV-associated chains are specific for CMV antigens. A list of 150 to 200 TCR beta chains associated with cytomegalovirus was given. Despite most TCR sequences being rare, some public TCRs occurred in many donors.

This clone was observed a single time. What it recognizes is unknown. The germline CDR1 and CDR2 sequences are LNHNV and YYDKDF (reference sequence). The length of the CDR3 is 14 residues. V lost 7 bases and J 9 bases, leaving 19 bases between the germline ends. The assay was immunoSEQ multiplex PCR, and TCRdb's table has in-frame clones only and misses some. The sample has 110,000 or so clones, roughly 90% seen once; the top ten hold more than 2%. The donors were members of the validation cohort comprising approximately 120 subjects, separate from the roughly 700-subject first cohort. The chain uses TRBV15 and TRBJ1-5; D unresolved. This TCR was sampled from a woman in her late teens or twenties in good health and CMV-seronegative. The sequencing sample was made of PBMCs. The CDR3 sequence is CATNPGSLVGPQHF. CDR3 in DNA: TGTGCCACCAACCCGGGATCCCTTGTGGGGCCCCAGCATTTT.